A single sample gave rise to the 3 T cell receptor beta chains below, sequenced in a study of T cells after yellow fever vaccination. One entry per CDR3 protein, called by TCRdb with MiXCR from the 5' RACE reads. Altogether around 600,000 distinct CDR3 sequences are present, about 12% being singletons, with the ten largest covering 14% to 15%. The specimen comprised PBMCs, sampled on the day of the yellow fever booster vaccination. The source is a young man who received the YFV17D yellow fever vaccine.

Many counts were recorded for this clonotype. V and J are TRBV15 and TRBJ2-2; 7 bases match TRBD2. From germline, CDR1 is LNHNV and CDR2 YYDKDF (reference sequence). The trim removed 9 bases at V and 4 bases at J, leaving 5 bases unmatched. The CDR3 has 13 amino acids. CDR3 sequence (DNA): TGTGCCACGACGGGGAGGGCCACCGGGGAGCTGTTTTTT. Amino acid sequence: CATTGRATGELFF.

The chain has TRBV20-1 and TRBJ2-2, with a weak D call TRBD2 (6 bases). The CDR3 consists of 15 residues. The V end was cut by 6 bases, the J end by 2 bases, with 16 bases between. The V gene's germline CDR1 is DFQATT and CDR2 SNEGSKA (reference sequence). The CDR3 DNA reads as TGCAGTGCACGACGGGGCGGGACTAACACCGGGGAGCTGTTTTTT. Its protein is CSARRGGTNTGELFF.

V and J are TRBV6-1 and TRBJ2-2; D gene uncertain. This CDR3 spans 13 amino acids. Germline V CDR1 and CDR2: MNHNS, SASEGT. Trimming stripped 9 bases from V and 2 bases from J, with 10 bases between. CDR3: CASSHSNTGELFF. The CDR3 bases are TGTGCCAGTTCACACTCCAACACCGGGGAGCTGTTTTTT.